Sequencing of this T cell receptor (beta chain) was carried out in a study of identical twins. Turning to this clonotype: Its antigen remains unidentified.

Every sampled donor was Caucasian and healthy. This CDR3 region has 14 residues. CDR1 and CDR2 from the germline V gene are MGHRA and YSYEKL. Germline trimming cut 4 bases from V and 6 bases from J; bases unmatched to any gene: 5. Findings and limits, study-wide: There was more out-of-frame TCR alpha sharing in monozygotic twins than models estimated. Beta out-of-frame sequences displayed a weaker excess of sharing between twins.

Template switching (which added a universal primer site) was used, and cDNA carried unique molecular identifiers. TCRdb processed the 5' RACE reads anew with MiXCR; each CDR3 protein has one entry. The data show about 240,000 distinct CDR3 sequences, about 13% seen once. Another study also made use of these data, one on yellow fever vaccine responses in identical twins.

The receptor's source is a woman between 18 and 29 years old in good health. This sequence joins TRBV4-1 and TRBJ2-1; 8 nucleotides align to TRBD1. The sequencing input was memory (CD45RO+) T cells sorted from blood. The CDR3 region is CASSRRDRPNEQFF. In DNA, the CDR3 is TGCGCCAGCAGCCGAAGGGACAGGCCCAATGAGCAGTTCTTC.